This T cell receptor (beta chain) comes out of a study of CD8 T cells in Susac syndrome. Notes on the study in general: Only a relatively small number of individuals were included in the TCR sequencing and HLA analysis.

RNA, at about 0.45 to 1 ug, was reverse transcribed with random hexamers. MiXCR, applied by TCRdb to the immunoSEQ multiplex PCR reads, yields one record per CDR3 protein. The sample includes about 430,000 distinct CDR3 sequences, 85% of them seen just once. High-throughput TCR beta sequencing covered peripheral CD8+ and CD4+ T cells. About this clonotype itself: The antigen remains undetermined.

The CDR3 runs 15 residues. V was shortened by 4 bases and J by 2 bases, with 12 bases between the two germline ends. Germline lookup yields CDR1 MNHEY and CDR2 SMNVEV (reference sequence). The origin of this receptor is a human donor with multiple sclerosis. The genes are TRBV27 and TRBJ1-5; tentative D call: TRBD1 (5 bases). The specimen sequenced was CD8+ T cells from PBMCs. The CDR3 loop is CASSWGGGGNQPQHF. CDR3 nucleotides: TGTGCCAGCAGTTGGGGAGGAGGGGGCAATCAGCCCCAGCATTTT.